Listed below are T cell receptor beta chains from one sample, sequenced in a study of OX40 agonist ivuxolimab in advanced cancers. The assay was immunoSEQ multiplex PCR, and TCRdb's table has in-frame clones only and misses some. The profile shows 40,000 to 45,000 clones, approximately 90% of them singletons. Material: CD4+ or CD8+ T cells sorted from blood, obtained in a trial of the OX40 agonist ivuxolimab. The receptors here all came from an adult with an advanced solid tumor such as melanoma, head and neck, liver or kidney cancer. Each CDR3 is given with its conserved first and last residue. A D gene is named only where the DNA matches it firmly. A clone size is listed for some rows: how often the clone was seen (once, few, many), or a class if it is expanded.

NA TRBJ2-7 once TRBV6-6 TGTGCCAGCGATACTGCTCCCGGACTATCCACCTACGAGCAGTACTTC CASDTAPGLSTYEQYF
TRBD1 TRBJ1-2 NA TRBV5-8 TGTGCCAGCAGCCGCCGGGACAGAAACTATGGCTACACCTTC CASSRRDRNYGYTF
TRBD1 TRBJ1-5 few TRBV6-6 TGTGCCAGCAGACCACAGGGGGCAATCAATCAGCCCCAGCATTTT CASRPQGAINQPQHF
NA TRBJ1-1 NA TRBV30 TGTGCCTGGAGTCGCCCCCCGGGGGTTGAAGCTTTCTTT CAWSRPPGVEAFF
TRBD1 TRBJ2-1 NA TRBV29-1 TGCAGCGTTCAGGGGGACAGGGGGCTCTCCTACAATGAGCAGTTCTTC CSVQGDRGLSYNEQFF
NA TRBJ2-1 NA TRBV20-1 TGCAGTCTGCTGCGGGATGAGCAGTTCTTC CSLLRDEQFF
NA TRBJ2-1 NA TRBV19 TGTGCCAGTAGGGGGGACACTTACAATGAGCAGTTCTTC CASRGDTYNEQFF
NA TRBJ2-6 NA TRBV28 TGTGCCAGCAGTCCCAGCACCCCCGGGGCCAACGTCCTGACTTTC CASSPSTPGANVLTF
NA TRBJ2-7 NA TRBV5-1 TGCGCCAGCAGCAACCGTCGGAACGAGCAGTACTTC CASSNRRNEQYF
TRBD2 TRBJ2-5 NA TRBV9 TGTGCCAGCAGCGTAGATATAGCGGGAGGGCCGAGAGAGACCCAGTACTTC CASSVDIAGGPRETQYF
TRBD1 TRBJ1-1 NA TRBV5-6 TGTGCCAGCAGCTCCCCTGGGACAGGGGGGACTGAAGCTTTCTTT CASSSPGTGGTEAFF
NA TRBJ2-7 NA TRBV18 TGTGCCAGCTCACCAGTAGGGGGTAAGGTCTACGAGCAGTACTTC CASSPVGGKVYEQYF
NA TRBJ2-4 NA TRBV19 TGTGCCAGTAGTATGGGGGGCCTGGCCAAAAACATTCAGTACTTC CASSMGGLAKNIQYF
TRBD2 TRBJ2-1 NA TRBV2 TGTGCCCTCGGGACTAGCGGGAGGGGGGAGCAGTTCTTC CALGTSGRGEQFF
NA TRBJ2-5 NA TRBV5-6 TGTGCCAGCAGTCTTGAAGAGACCCAGTACTTC CASSLEETQYF
TRBD1 TRBJ1-1 NA TRBV7-2 TGTGCCAGCAGCAAGAGAGCGACAGGGGCTTACTCTGAAGCTTTCTTT CASSKRATGAYSEAFF
TRBD1 TRBJ2-7 NA TRBV7-3 TGTGCCAGCAGCTTAAACCCGCAGGGACAGTACGAGCAGTACTTC CASSLNPQGQYEQYF
TRBD1 TRBJ2-3 NA TRBV5-1 TGCGCCAGCAGCTTGGGACAGGGTAGGGCAGATACGCAGTATTTT CASSLGQGRADTQYF
TRBD1 TRBJ1-4 NA TRBV18 TGTGCCAGCTCATCCTTGTCGGGACAGGGGGAAAAACTGTTTTTT CASSSLSGQGEKLFF
TRBD1 TRBJ2-7 NA TRBV10-3 TGTGCCATCTCGGACAGGGGCTACGAGCAGTACTTC CAISDRGYEQYF
TRBD2 TRBJ2-2 once TRBV4-1 TGCGCCAGCAGCCAATTAGCGGGATGGGACACCGGGGAGCTGTTTTTT CASSQLAGWDTGELFF
NA TRBJ2-3 NA TRBV5-5 TGTGCCAGCAGCGACCCATGGGGGGAAGGCACAGATACGCAGTATTTT CASSDPWGEGTDTQYF
NA TRBJ2-3 once TRBV28 TGTGCCAGCAGTTTAGGTGGGCGGCGGGACAAAGATACGCAGTATTTT CASSLGGRRDKDTQYF
NA TRBJ1-5 NA TRBV4-1 TGCGCCAGCAGCCAAGCGGGCAGGGGCAATCAGCCCCAGCATTTT CASSQAGRGNQPQHF
NA TRBJ2-2 NA TRBV15 TGTGCCACCAGCAGAGGGGACACCGGGGAGCTGTTTTTT CATSRGDTGELFF
NA TRBJ1-5 NA TRBV6-5 TGTGCCAGCCGTTACACATGGGGCGGGCAGCCCCAGCATTTT CASRYTWGGQPQHF
NA TRBJ2-3 NA TRBV5-6 TGTGCCAGCAGCTTGTACGGAGTGGCGGCAGATACGCAGTATTTT CASSLYGVAADTQYF
TRBD1 TRBJ2-3 NA TRBV6-1 TGTGCCAGCAGCCCGGGACAGGGGGCAGATACGCAGTATTTT CASSPGQGADTQYF
NA TRBJ1-6 NA TRBV25-1 TGTGCCAGCAGTGTCACAGGGAATTCACCCCTCCACTTT CASSVTGNSPLHF
TRBD2 TRBJ2-1 NA TRBV30 TGTGCCTCGCCCCGTTCAGCGGGAGGGCCGTTGTTCTTC CASPRSAGGPLFF
NA TRBJ2-7 NA TRBV2 TGTGCCAGCAGGACCACCTCTACTTTCTACGAGCAGTACTTC CASRTTSTFYEQYF
TRBD2 TRBJ2-7 NA TRBV5-1 TGCGCCAGCAGGAGGACTAGCCCATCCTACGAGCAGTACTTC CASRRTSPSYEQYF
NA TRBJ1-2 NA TRBV28 TGTGCCAGCAGTTTGGCCTATGGCTACACCTTC CASSLAYGYTF
TRBD1 TRBJ1-4 NA TRBV7-8 TGTGCCAGCAGCTTCGGACCGGGACAGGGCCCTGAAAAACTGTTTTTT CASSFGPGQGPEKLFF
NA TRBJ2-7 NA TRBV28 TGTGCCAGCAGTCCTTCCGTGGCGGGGAGCTACGAGCAGTACTTC CASSPSVAGSYEQYF
NA TRBJ1-5 NA TRBV15 TGTGCCACCAGCAGAGATATTCTAGGACGCAATCAGCCCCAGCATTTT CATSRDILGRNQPQHF
TRBD1 TRBJ2-3 NA TRBV4-2 TGTGCCAGCAGCCACACCGGGACAGGGGTCGGCACAGATACGCAGTATTTT CASSHTGTGVGTDTQYF
NA TRBJ1-5 NA TRBV5-1 TGCGCCAGCAGCCACGGGGATAATCAGCCCCAGCATTTT CASSHGDNQPQHF
NA TRBJ2-2 NA TRBV29-1 TGCAGCGTTGATAGATCGTCCACCGGGGAGCTGTTTTTT CSVDRSSTGELFF
TRBD1 TRBJ1-5 NA TRBV27 TGTGCCAGCAGTCCGCGGGACAGTTCTAATCAGCCCCAGCATTTT CASSPRDSSNQPQHF
NA TRBJ2-1 NA TRBV7-6 TGTGCCAGCAGCTTTAGCGGAGGCTACAATGAGCAGTTCTTC CASSFSGGYNEQFF
TRBD1 TRBJ1-4 NA TRBV7-9 TGTGCCAGCAGCCGGGACAGGGCTAATGAAAAACTGTTTTTT CASSRDRANEKLFF
TRBD1 TRBJ1-4 NA TRBV30 TGTGCCTGGAGCCTCGGACAGGCACCCGAAAAACTGTTTTTT CAWSLGQAPEKLFF
TRBD1 TRBJ1-1 NA TRBV6-5 TGTGCCAGCCGGATTGGACAGGTCGGTGACACTGAAGCTTTCTTT CASRIGQVGDTEAFF
TRBD1 TRBJ1-4 NA TRBV28 TGTGCCAGCAGTTTTGGAGGGGGCGGAGGTGAAAAACTGTTTTTT CASSFGGGGGEKLFF
NA TRBJ2-3 NA TRBV7-3 TGTGCCAGCAGCATAGGCGGGCTTTACACAGATACGCAGTATTTT CASSIGGLYTDTQYF
TRBD1 TRBJ2-7 NA TRBV6-1 TGTGCCAGCAATAGAGGGACAGGGGTGTCCTACGAGCAGTACTTC CASNRGTGVSYEQYF
NA TRBJ2-5 NA TRBV9 TGTGCCAGCAGCGTAGAGGGAATACAAGAGACCCAGTACTTC CASSVEGIQETQYF
NA TRBJ2-2 NA TRBV27 TGTGCCAGCAGTTTATACCGGTTCGGCACCGGGGAGCTGTTTTTT CASSLYRFGTGELFF
NA TRBJ1-5 NA TRBV27 TGTGCCAGCAGTCGAGAAGGTCTAGGCAATCAGCCCCAGCATTTT CASSREGLGNQPQHF
TRBD1 TRBJ2-7 NA TRBV6-6 TGTGCCAGCAGTTACGGGGACAGGGCCGAGCAGTACTTC CASSYGDRAEQYF
NA TRBJ2-1 NA TRBV6-6 TGTGCCAGCAGTTCCGGGACGGACTACAATGAGCAGTTCTTC CASSSGTDYNEQFF
NA TRBJ1-2 few TRBV7-8 TGTGCCAGCAGTACAGGGTTACTAGGCTACACCTTC CASSTGLLGYTF
NA TRBJ2-5 NA TRBV7-3 TGTGCCAGCAGCTTAGGCGTCGTTAGAGAAGAGACCCAGTACTTC CASSLGVVREETQYF
NA TRBJ1-3 NA TRBV5-1 TGCGCCAGCAGCCCTGGCGGGGGCTCTTCTGATGGAAACACCATATATTTT CASSPGGGSSDGNTIYF
TRBD2 TRBJ2-1 NA TRBV11-2 TGTGCCAGCAGCTCCCAGACTAGCGGAGCGCAGTTCTTC CASSSQTSGAQFF
TRBD2 TRBJ2-3 NA TRBV18 TGTGCCAGCTCACTAGCGGGAACAAATACGCAGTATTTT CASSLAGTNTQYF
NA TRBJ2-7 NA TRBV4-1 TGCGCCAGCAGCCAAGATTTCACGGCCTCGAGCTCCTACGAGCAGTACTTC CASSQDFTASSSYEQYF
NA TRBJ2-1 NA TRBV10-3 TGTGCCATCAGTGAAGGGACTTGGAGGGAGCAGTTCTTC CAISEGTWREQFF
NA TRBJ1-5 NA TRBV2 TGTGCCAGCAGTGCGTGGGGGGGGTCCCAGCCCCAGCATTTT CASSAWGGSQPQHF